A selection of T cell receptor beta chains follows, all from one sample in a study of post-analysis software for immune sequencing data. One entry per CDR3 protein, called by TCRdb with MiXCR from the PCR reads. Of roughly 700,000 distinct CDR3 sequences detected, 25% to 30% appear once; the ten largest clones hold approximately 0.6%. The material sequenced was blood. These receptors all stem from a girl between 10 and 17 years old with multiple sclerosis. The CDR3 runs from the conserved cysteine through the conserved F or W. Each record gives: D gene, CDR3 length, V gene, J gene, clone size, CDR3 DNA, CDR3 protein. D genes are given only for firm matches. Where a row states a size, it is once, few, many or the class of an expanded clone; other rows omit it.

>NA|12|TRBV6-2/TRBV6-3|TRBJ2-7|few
TGTGCCAGCAGTCCGGGGGGCAATGAGCAGTACTTC
CASSPGGNEQYF
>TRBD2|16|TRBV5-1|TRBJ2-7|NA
TGCGCCAGCAGCACGGGACTAGCGGGTACCTCCTACGAGCAGTACTTC
CASSTGLAGTSYEQYF
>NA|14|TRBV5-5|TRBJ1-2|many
TGTGCCAGCAGCTTCGGGGCATCTAACTATGGCTACACCTTC
CASSFGASNYGYTF
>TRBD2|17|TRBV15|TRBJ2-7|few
TGTGCCACCAGCCGCCAAAGGGGTCTAGCGGGATACTACGAGCAGTACTTC
CATSRQRGLAGYYEQYF
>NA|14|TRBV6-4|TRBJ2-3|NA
TGTGCCAGCAGTAAAACAGGGGAGGCAGATACGCAGTATTTT
CASSKTGEADTQYF
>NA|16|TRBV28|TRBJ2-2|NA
TGTGCCAGCAGTTTCCTCGCGGAGAGGGGGACCGGGGAGCTGTTTTTT
CASSFLAERGTGELFF
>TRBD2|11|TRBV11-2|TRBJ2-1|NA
TGTGCCAGCAGCCTTAAAGCGGGAGTGTTCTTC
CASSLKAGVFF
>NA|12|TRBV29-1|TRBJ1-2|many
TGCAGCGTTCCGGGGGTCAACTATGGCTACACCTTC
CSVPGVNYGYTF
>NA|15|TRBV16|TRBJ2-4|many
TGTGCCAGCAGCCGTTCGCAGATAGCCAAAAACATTCAGTACTTC
CASSRSQIAKNIQYF
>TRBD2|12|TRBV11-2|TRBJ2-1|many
TGTGCCAGCAGCTTAGGCGGGGGTGTGCAGTTCTTC
CASSLGGGVQFF
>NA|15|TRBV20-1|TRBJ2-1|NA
TGCAGTGCTAGAGATCTGGGGGGTGCCTACAATGAGCAGTTCTTC
CSARDLGGAYNEQFF